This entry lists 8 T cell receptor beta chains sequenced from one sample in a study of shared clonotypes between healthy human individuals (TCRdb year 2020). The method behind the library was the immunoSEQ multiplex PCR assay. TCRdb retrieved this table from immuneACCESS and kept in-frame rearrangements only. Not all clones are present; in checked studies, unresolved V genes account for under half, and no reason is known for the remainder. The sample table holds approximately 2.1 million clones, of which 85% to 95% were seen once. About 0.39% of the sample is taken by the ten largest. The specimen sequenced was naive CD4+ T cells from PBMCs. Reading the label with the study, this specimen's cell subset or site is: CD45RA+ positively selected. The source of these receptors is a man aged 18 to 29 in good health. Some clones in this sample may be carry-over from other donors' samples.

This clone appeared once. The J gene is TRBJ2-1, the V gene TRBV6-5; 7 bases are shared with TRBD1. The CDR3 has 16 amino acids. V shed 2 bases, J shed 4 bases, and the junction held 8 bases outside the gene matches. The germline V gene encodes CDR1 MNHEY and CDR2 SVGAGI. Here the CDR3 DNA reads TGTGCCAGCAGTTACGCGGCCGGGACAGCGTACAATGAGCAGTTCTTC. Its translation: CASSYAAGTAYNEQFF.

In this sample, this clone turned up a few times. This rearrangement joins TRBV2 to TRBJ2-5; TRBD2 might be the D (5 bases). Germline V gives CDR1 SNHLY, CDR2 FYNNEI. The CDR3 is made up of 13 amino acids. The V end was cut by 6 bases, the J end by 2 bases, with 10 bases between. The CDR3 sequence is CASRPDYQETQYF. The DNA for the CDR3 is TGTGCCAGCAGACCAGACTATCAAGAGACCCAGTACTTC.

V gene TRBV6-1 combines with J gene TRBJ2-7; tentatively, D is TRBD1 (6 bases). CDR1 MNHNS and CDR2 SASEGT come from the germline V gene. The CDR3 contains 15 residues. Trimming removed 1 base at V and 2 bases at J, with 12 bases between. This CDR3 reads CASSEVWTEPYEQYF. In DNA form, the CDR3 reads TGTGCCAGCAGTGAAGTCTGGACAGAGCCCTACGAGCAGTACTTC.

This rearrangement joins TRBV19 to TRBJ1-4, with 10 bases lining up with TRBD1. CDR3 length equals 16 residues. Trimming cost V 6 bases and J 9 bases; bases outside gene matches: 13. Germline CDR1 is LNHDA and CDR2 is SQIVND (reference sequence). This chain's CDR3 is CASSGPPGQGEKKLFF. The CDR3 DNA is TGTGCCAGTAGCGGCCCCCCCGGACAGGGGGAGAAAAAACTGTTTTTT.

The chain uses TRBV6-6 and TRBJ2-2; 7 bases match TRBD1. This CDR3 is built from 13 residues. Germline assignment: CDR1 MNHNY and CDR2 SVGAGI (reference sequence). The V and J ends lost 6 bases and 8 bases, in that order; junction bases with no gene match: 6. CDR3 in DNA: TGTGCCAGCAGCTTAAACAGGGGTGGGGAGCTGTTTTTT. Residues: CASSLNRGGELFF.

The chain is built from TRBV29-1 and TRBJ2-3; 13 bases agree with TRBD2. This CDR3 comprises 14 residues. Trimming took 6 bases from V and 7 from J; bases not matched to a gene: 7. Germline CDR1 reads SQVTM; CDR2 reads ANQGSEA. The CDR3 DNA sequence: TGCAGCGTCACAGGACTAGCGGGAGTATATACGCAGTATTTT. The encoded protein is CSVTGLAGVYTQYF.

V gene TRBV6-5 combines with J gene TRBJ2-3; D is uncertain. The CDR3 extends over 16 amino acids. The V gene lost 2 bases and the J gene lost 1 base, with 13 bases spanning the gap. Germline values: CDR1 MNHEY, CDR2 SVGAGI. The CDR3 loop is CASSYAGDPRTDTQYF. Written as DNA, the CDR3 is TGTGCCAGCAGTTACGCAGGAGACCCTCGCACAGATACGCAGTATTTT.

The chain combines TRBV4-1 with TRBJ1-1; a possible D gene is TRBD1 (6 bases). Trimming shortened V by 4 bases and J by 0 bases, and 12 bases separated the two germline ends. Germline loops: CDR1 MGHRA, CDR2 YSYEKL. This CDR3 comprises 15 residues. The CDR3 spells CASSLRDIMNTEAFF. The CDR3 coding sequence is TGCGCCAGCAGCCTCCGGGACATCATGAACACTGAAGCTTTCTTT.